Sequencing of this TCR beta chain was carried out in a study of cytomegalovirus exposure and HLA in healthy donors (dated by TCRdb to 2017 to 2019). Background on the whole study: An earlier analysis of a few hundred of the donors reported approximately 300 Gb of sequence data and 100 million to 120 million unique TCR beta sequences obtained from about 180 million T cells. An early release that covered 640 HLA-typed donors contained 300 to 350 gigabases of sequencing data and tens of millions of unique TCR sequences. Of the 350 to 450 genotyped donors, about 84% fell in the genetic ancestry cluster associated with self-reported Caucasian donors. The aim of the study was to test whether cataloging public T cell receptors could identify signatures of past pathogen exposure. Using immunosequencing, the study profiled T cell repertoires from 500 to 800 subjects and related those repertoires to cytomegalovirus serostatus. Besides the first cohort of roughly 660 subjects, a separate validation cohort made up of 90 to 150 different subjects was used. To predict cytomegalovirus infection status, the study combined high-throughput TCR immunosequencing, statistical association of individual TCRs with disease status, and machine learning. In a later analysis, previously published TCR beta repertoires from 500 to 750 donors were re-analyzed and high-resolution HLA genotyping was added so that TCR occurrence patterns could be studied. Rather than drawing on any new phenotypic data, the later analysis identified candidate immune exposures from TCR beta sequences and the way those sequences occurred across donors. An earlier analysis of 587 of the donors used high-throughput TCR beta sequencing to judge whether each TCR beta V gene segment behaved as functional or pseudogenic. Alongside the repertoire data, information on donor age, sex, ethnicity and CMV serostatus was compiled. A later genetic analysis used genome-wide SNP genotypes for about 65% of the 666 donors, treating that subset as a discovery cohort. All discovery cohort repertoires had been generated using a single sequencing platform. HLA typing covered class I and class II loci at four-digit resolution. The number of typed donors differed by locus: roughly 629-630 for A, B, C, DRB1 and DQB1; roughly 510 for DQA1; about 600 for DPA1; and around 490 for DPB1. Four or five DR-DQ haplotypes were treated as single units for association and clustering because of strong linkage in the cohort. Among about 370 genotyped donors of the cohort, an average of around 250,000 unique TCR beta nucleotide sequences was sequenced per donor, of which about 18% were non-productive.

General study outcomes and caveats: When HLA alleles, especially DR and DQ, strongly co-occurred, attributing TCR associations to individual alleles was difficult. Cytomegalovirus status was reported to be diagnosed by the classifier with high specificity and sensitivity in both the original and validation cohorts. In this cohort, only TCR beta chains were sequenced, and detectable features were limited by the absence of alpha or paired-chain data. In a later analysis, HLA-associated TCR beta chains were found to be more clonally expanded and to have lower generation probabilities than equally common non-associated chains. A few of the identified cytomegalovirus-associated TCR beta chains were confirmed in vitro to be specific for cytomegalovirus antigens. In a later analysis, several top co-occurrence clusters were reported to appear linked to parvovirus B19, influenza, CMV and Epstein-Barr virus. It was suggested by the authors that the approach could potentially be generalized to other disease states and immunological phenotypes. Some IMGT-functional V segments, including TRBV6-2 and TRBV6-3, could not be told apart with the 87-base-pair reads, so those segments were excluded. According to a later analysis, TCR association rates differed among HLA loci, with DRB1 alleles showing the most associated TCRs and HLA-C alleles showing the fewest. V-gene and J-gene trimming of TCR beta chains was associated with a missense DCLRE1C variant in a later genetic analysis, and the association was replicated in an independent cohort. In a later genetic analysis, fewer N-insertions in productive TCRs were reported among donors in an Asian-associated ancestry cluster than the roughly 710-donor mean. A further reported finding was that TCR beta sequences accurately predicted the HLA-A and HLA-B alleles for most subjects in the first cohort. Presence/absence analyses assumed roughly uniform sequencing depth across donors, an assumption that may not hold. A later analysis associated 15,000 to 20,000 TCR beta sequences with specific HLA alleles at a false discovery rate of 0.05. The only immune exposure information available for the cohort was CMV serostatus. A cluster of highly shared sequence variants was judged likely to represent a technical artifact of the sequencing pipeline. Correlated functional status among segregating V segments might reflect linkage disequilibrium, but an unknown experimental factor could not be ruled out. While some public TCRs were present in many individuals, most TCR sequences turned up only very rarely across donors. An earlier analysis of 587 of the donors showed that most TCR beta V segments appeared in productive rearrangements either about 87% or about 30% of the time, which broadly matched IMGT annotations. Because HLA typing was missing for some donors at each locus, association tests included only the typed subset. In a later analysis, most CMV-associated TCR beta chains were found to appear HLA-restricted, with HLA associations seemingly driven largely by CMV exposure. In the study, 150 to 200 TCR beta chains were listed as associated with cytomegalovirus. Because counts were too low, about 17 rarely observed V segments, including chromosome 9 orphons, were excluded from the earlier analysis of 587 of the donors.

To note about this clone: There is no known antigen for this receptor. No base quality values were provided; no much bigger clone lies one nucleotide off.

In total, 500 to 700 healthy bone marrow donors made up the cohort. At the time of sampling, every cohort member was nominally healthy, though immune exposures that went unrecorded were likely present. The donor was CMV seropositive and belonged to the group of 270 or so seropositive cohort members. A peripheral blood sample was collected from each donor, and TCR beta sequencing was performed on peripheral blood mononuclear cells. The Qiagen DNeasy Blood Extraction Kit was used to extract genomic DNA from the blood cell samples. Libraries were prepared through the immunoSEQ multiplex PCR assay. A mixture of 60 forward primers for TCR Vbeta segments and 13 reverse primers for TCR Jbeta segments was used in the multiplex PCR. The CDR3 region of rearranged TCR beta genes was amplified from genomic DNA with a multiplex PCR assay. The amplified TCR beta libraries were sequenced on the Illumina HiSeq System as 87-base-pair reads. The original pipeline was this. Across the roughly 600 repertoires, a later analysis counted 75 million to 90 million unique TCR beta chains, 8.5 million to 12 million of which were shared by at least two donors. To remove PCR and sequencing errors, raw reads were error-corrected and collapsed into unique sequences using a nearest-neighbor algorithm that merged closely related sequences. Alignment of CDR3 sequences to IMGT reference sequences was used to assign V, D and J gene segments. For a sequence to be retained, a match of at least six nucleotides was required to both a V gene segment and a J gene segment. A rearrangement counted as productive if the CDR3 had no stop codons and remained in frame with V and J, and every other rearrangement counted as non-productive. CDR3 was defined by IMGT convention, running from the second conserved V-encoded cysteine to the conserved J-encoded phenylalanine. The earlier analysis of approximately 500 of the donors excluded sequences that lacked an unambiguous match to a single V gene segment. In an earlier analysis of approximately 500 of the donors, a V segment was called functional when productive rearrangements were above 56.7%, and segregating when the standard deviation between donors exceeded 5%. To diagnose cytomegalovirus status from the catalog of TCR beta chain sequences, a statistical classification framework was built. A later analysis assigned V and J genes by comparing TCR nucleotide sequences with IMGT/GENE-DB human TR gene sequences. In a later analysis, CDR3 sequences and most-parsimonious VDJ recombination scenarios were assigned using the TCRdist pipeline. A later analysis defined each TCR beta chain by its CDR3 amino acid sequence plus V-gene family, and excluded reads lacking a unique V-gene family. A later analysis removed 592 highly shared, low-generation-probability nucleotide sequences to deal with suspected cross-contamination and a sequencing artifact. In a later analysis, a clonal expansion index was calculated for each public chain from normalized within-repertoire ranks of inferred template counts. In a later analysis, generation probabilities were computed using a VDJ recombination model fitted to out-of-frame rearrangements, and the results were checked against IGoR. A later analysis scored TCR-TCR, TCR-HLA and TCR-CMV co-occurrence with hypergeometric tests, applying a repertoire-size bias correction to TCR pairs. To estimate false discovery rates, a later analysis permuted the HLA or CMV assignments 20 times. A later analysis grouped co-occurring TCRs with DBSCAN, adding TCRdist sequence similarity when clustering within HLA-allele-positive subsets. Repertoires with fewer than 30,000 or more than 120,000 public chains, plus five repertoires with anomalous nucleotide sharing, were excluded from co-occurrence clustering. TCRdb's version of the immuneACCESS table is confined to in-frame rearrangements and falls short of the full clone set. An unresolved V gene accounts for under half of the shortfall where checked; the remainder is of unknown origin. V, J and clone size were drawn from that table, and D and trimming were deduced from the DNA. The sample records about 140,000 clones, just under 85% of which are singletons. The ten largest clones capture over 9.5% of the sample.

Reading the germline V gene gives CDR1 SGHNT and CDR2 YENEEA. The CDR3 goes from the cysteine to the phenylalanine over 12 residues. Only the CDR3 portion is preserved as DNA: 36 bases, with reading frame beginning at the first base. From V the trimming removes 5 bases and from J it removes 14 bases, while the gene matches leave 8 bases of the junction unaccounted for. This receptor chain uses TRBV11-3 and TRBJ2-1, and 8 bases in between align with TRBD2. What was sequenced was PBMCs. The receptor's source is a woman aged 55-69 years in good health and CMV-seropositive. The DNA sequence is as follows: TGTGCCAGCAGCCCGGGGGGGCGGGCAGAGTTCTTC. It encodes CASSPGGRAEFF.